The next 17 T cell receptor beta chains were all read from a single sample in a study of T cell repertoires in cytomegalovirus infection (dated by TCRdb to about 2019). Sequencing relied on an Illumina HiSeq 1500. TCRdb took the public reads, trimmed them with fastp at Q25, ran MiXCR for clone calling and kept in-frame beta chains. CDR3 protein sequences are deduplicated, and each keeps its most common genes and DNA. The sample table lists about 830,000 distinct CDR3 sequences, 30% to 35% of them with a count of one. The ten largest clones add up to roughly an eighth of the sample. No antigen is known for these receptors. The meaning of the sample's treatment or condition label: in vitro stimulation with specific CMV peptide epitopes to enrich CMV-specific T cells. The starting material was cultured CD8+ T cells from PBMCs, obtained from culture after CMV antigen stimulation. These receptors were collected from a human donor in good health (CMV status not recorded). Some clones in this sample may be carry-over from other donors' samples.

V gene TRBV19 combines with J gene TRBJ2-7; D gene uncertain. Germline CDR1 and CDR2: LNHDA and SQIVND (reference sequence). V gave up 4 bases and J gave up 5 bases, with 9 bases separating them. This CDR3 region has 12 residues. The CDR3 loop reads CASSTFRDEQYF. In DNA, the CDR3 is TGTGCCAGTAGTACGTTTCGCGACGAGCAGTACTTC. Supplemented by reference TRBV19 and TRBJ2-7, the full variable domain reads DGGITQSPKYLFRKEGQNVTLSCEQNLNHDAMYWYRQDPGQGLRLIYYSQIVNDFQKGDIAEGYSVSREKKESFPLTVTSAQKNPTAFYLCASSTFRDEQYFGPGTRLTVT.

This clonotype has ten or more counts. The CDR3 loop reads CASSWGLAGDEQYF. The CDR3 coding sequence is TGTGCCAGCAGCTGGGGACTAGCGGGGGACGAGCAGTACTTC. The chain joins TRBV7-6 to TRBJ2-7, with 14 bases fitting TRBD2. The germline CDR1 and CDR2 sequences are SGHVS and FNYEAQ. CDR3 length equals 14 residues. V lost 4 bases to trimming and J lost 5 bases; unmatched junction nucleotides: 1. Drawing the rest from reference TRBV7-6 and TRBJ2-7, the complete variable domain is GAGVSQSPRYKVTKRGQDVALRCDPISGHVSLYWYRQALGQGPEFLTYFNYEAQQDKSGLPNDRFSAERPEGSISTLTIQRTEQRDSAMYRCASSWGLAGDEQYFGPGTRLTVT.

This clonotype was observed a handful of times. The CDR3 DNA reads TGTGCCAGCAGCTTAGCGCAGCGACAGCACACAGATACGCAGTATTTT. Encoded protein: CASSLAQRQHTDTQYF. The chain carries TRBV7-6 and TRBJ2-3; D possibly corresponds to TRBD1 (5 bases). Germline CDR1 and CDR2: SGHVS and FNYEAQ. This CDR3 comprises 16 residues. Between the trimmed V and J ends, which lost 0 bases and 2 bases, there was a span of 12 bases. Supplemented by reference TRBV7-6 and TRBJ2-3, the full variable domain reads GAGVSQSPRYKVTKRGQDVALRCDPISGHVSLYWYRQALGQGPEFLTYFNYEAQQDKSGLPNDRFSAERPEGSISTLTIQRTEQRDSAMYRCASSLAQRQHTDTQYFGPGTRLTVL.

The chain combines TRBV6-2 or TRBV6-3 with TRBJ1-6; D unclear. This CDR3 has 18 amino acids. Trimming took 7 bases from V and 9 from J, leaving 28 bases between them. Looked up from germline, CDR1 is MNHEY and CDR2 is SVGEGT. In DNA form, the CDR3 reads TGTGCCAGCACCCGATCAGTCGCAACCCGACCACGCGGTTCACCCCTCCACTTT. Translation gives CASTRSVATRPRGSPLHF.

CDR3 bases: TGTGCCAGCAGCTCGAGAATTAGACCGGGACAGGGTACATCCTCTGGAAACACCATATATTTT. This translates into CASSSRIRPGQGTSSGNTIYF. The genes are TRBV7-9 and TRBJ1-3; 9 positions match TRBD1. CDR3 size: 21 residues. The germline CDR1 and CDR2 sequences are SEHNR and FQNEAQ (reference sequence). V lost 4 bases, J lost 0 bases, and 19 bases stayed unmatched.

The CDR3 region has the DNA TGTGCCAGTAGTATCAGCAGGGGTGGGACTGAAGCTTTCTTT. Amino acids: CASSISRGGTEAFF. The V gene is TRBV19, the J gene TRBJ1-1; the D gene is possibly TRBD1 (6 bases). This CDR3 has 14 amino acids. The germline gives CDR1 LNHDA, CDR2 SQIVND (reference sequence). V lost 3 bases and J lost 5, with 13 bases in between.

This CDR3 is CATSRDVIDREDSPLHF. CDR3 bases: TGTGCCACCAGCAGAGACGTTATAGACAGGGAGGATTCACCCCTCCACTTT. The chain combines TRBV15 with TRBJ1-6; 7 bases align to TRBD1. The V gene's germline CDR1 is LNHNV and CDR2 YYDKDF (reference sequence). The CDR3 consists of 17 residues. With V trimmed by 0 bases and J by 8 bases, 10 bases remained unmatched.

The CDR3 reads CASSQGGGIQTEAFF. The CDR3, as DNA: TGTGCCAGCAGCCAAGGCGGGGGTATTCAGACTGAAGCTTTCTTT. J is TRBJ1-1 and V is TRBV14; perhaps TRBD1 as D (5 bases). This CDR3 region has 15 residues. Germline assignment: CDR1 SGHDN and CDR2 FVKESK. With 1 base removed from V and 5 bases from J, the gap between germline ends came to 14 bases. Drawing the rest from reference TRBV14 and TRBJ1-1, the complete variable domain is EAGVTQFPSHSVIEKGQTVTLRCDPISGHDNLYWYRRVMGKEIKFLLHFVKESKQDESGMPNNRFLAERTGGTYSTLKVQPAELEDSGVYFCASSQGGGIQTEAFFGQGTRLTVV.

This clonotype was observed a few times. The rearrangement uses TRBV7-9 and TRBJ1-2; a possible D gene is TRBD1 (5 bases). V gave up 5 bases and J gave up 7 bases, with 20 bases separating them. Germline values: CDR1 SEHNR, CDR2 FQNEAQ (reference sequence). The CDR3 length is 15 residues. CDR3 protein: CASSPPGAPPGGYTF. The DNA of the CDR3 is TGTGCCAGCAGCCCTCCCGGGGCCCCCCCCGGTGGCTACACCTTC. Full variable domain (rest looked up from reference TRBV7-9 and TRBJ1-2): DTGVSQNPRHKITKRGQNVTFRCDPISEHNRLYWYRQTLGQGPEFLTYFQNEAQLEKSRLLSDRFSAERPKGSFSTLEIQRTEQGDSAMYLCASSPPGAPPGGYTFGSGTRLTVV.

The chain joins TRBV19 to TRBJ1-5; TRBD1 is a possible D gene (6 bases). The length of the CDR3 is 16 residues. V was shortened by 1 base and J by 4 bases, with 14 bases between the two germline ends. Germline loops: CDR1 LNHDA, CDR2 SQIVND (reference sequence). CDR3 amino acids: CASSIVRDRLNQPQHF. The CDR3, as DNA: TGTGCCAGTAGTATAGTCCGAGACAGGCTTAATCAGCCCCAGCATTTT.

This clonotype was counted between two and nine times. The CDR3: CAISGTGTSGPEQFF. DNA for the CDR3: TGTGCCATCAGTGGGACCGGGACTAGCGGGCCTGAGCAGTTCTTC. The chain recombines TRBV10-3 with TRBJ2-1, with 12 bases identical to TRBD2. J lost 9 bases, V lost 4 bases, and 7 bases had no gene match. This CDR3 is 15 amino acids long. Germline CDR1 and CDR2: ENHRY and SYGVKD.

The chain links TRBV27 to TRBJ2-1; TRBD2 matches at 12 bases. This CDR3 region has 16 residues. Germline lookup yields CDR1 MNHEY and CDR2 SMNVEV (reference sequence). J lost 5 bases, V lost 5 bases, and 7 bases had no gene match. CDR3 coding DNA: TGTGCCAGCAGTGTCCTAGCGGGGGGGGGGGACAATGAGCAGTTCTTC. This gives the protein CASSVLAGGGDNEQFF.

The chain joins TRBV27 to TRBJ1-3; the D gene is possibly TRBD1 (6 bases). The CDR3 is 14 residues long. The germline V gene has CDR1 MNHEY and CDR2 SMNVEV (reference sequence). Trimming pared 2 bases from V and 3 bases from J, leaving 8 bases between. CDR3 sequence (DNA): TGTGCCAGCAGTTTAACAGGGTTTGGAAACACCATATATTTT. It is translated as CASSLTGFGNTIYF.

The chain combines TRBV7-9 with TRBJ2-5, with D possibly being TRBD2 (5 bases). The CDR3 extends over 14 amino acids. CDR1 and CDR2 (germline): SEHNR, FQNEAQ (reference sequence). V gave up 8 bases and J gave up 4 bases, with 17 bases separating them. In nucleotides, the CDR3 is TGTGCCAGCCGTGGCGGGTCAGTCAGAGAGACCCAGTACTTC. Translating it yields CASRGGSVRETQYF.

This clonotype was counted only a few times. V usage is TRBV5-5 and J usage is TRBJ2-7; TRBD1 is a possible D gene (6 bases). Germline assignment: CDR1 SGHKS and CDR2 YYEKEE (reference sequence). The CDR3 extends over 14 amino acids. V was trimmed by 2 bases and J by 0 bases, leaving 9 bases between them. The CDR3 protein is CASSFTDSSYEQYF. The CDR3 DNA follows: TGTGCCAGCAGCTTTACGGACAGCTCCTACGAGCAGTACTTC.

The chain uses TRBV5-1 and TRBJ2-3, with 9 bases that match TRBD1. The CDR3 has 15 residues. Looked up from germline, CDR1 is SGHRS and CDR2 is YFSETQ. J lost 4 bases, V lost 0 bases, and 3 bases had no gene match. CDR3 protein: CASSLEDRGADTQYF. CDR3 in DNA: TGCGCCAGCAGCTTGGAGGACAGGGGCGCAGATACGCAGTATTTT.

Ten or more counts support this clonotype. The chain is built from TRBV2 and TRBJ2-4; D is possibly TRBD1 (6 bases). The germline V gene encodes CDR1 SNHLY and CDR2 FYNNEI. The CDR3 is made up of 16 amino acids. V was cut by 5 bases and J by 1 base, with 15 bases left in between. CDR3 amino acids: CASSTDRSSAKNIQYF. CDR3 nucleotides: TGTGCCAGCAGTACCGACAGGTCCTCGGCCAAAAACATTCAGTACTTC.